The rows below give T cell receptor beta chains drawn from one sample of a study of blood T cell repertoires in COVID-19. TCRdb's copy holds only in-frame clones and misses some; the assay was immunoSEQ multiplex PCR. The table has some 140,000 clones, 81% seen once. Specimen: peripheral blood. The source is a woman in her sixties with active or convalescent COVID-19. The CDR3 runs from the conserved cysteine through the conserved F or W. The D gene is left open where the match is weak. The size entry is marked missing in some rows and otherwise reads once, few, many or a size class.

d_gene,abundance,j_gene,v_gene,CDR3nt,CDR3aa
-,-,TRBJ2-1,TRBV6-1,TGTGCCAGCAGTGAAGCGCTTTTTTGGCAGGGCTATGGGTATGAGCAGTTCTTC,CASSEALFWQGYGYEQFF
-,-,TRBJ2-7,TRBV5-1,TGCGCCAGCAGCTTGGTCGATTGGTTGGGAGAACCTCGGAACCACGAGCAGTACTTC,CASSLVDWLGEPRNHEQYF
-,-,TRBJ1-5,TRBV7-3,TGTGCCAGCAGCCCCAATATCAGGGCGGCAGGCAATCAGCCCCAGCATTTT,CASSPNIRAAGNQPQHF
TRBD2,-,TRBJ2-3,TRBV28,TGTGCCAGCAAAATAACTAGCGGTGCTAGCACAGATACGCAGTATTTT,CASKITSGASTDTQYF
-,-,TRBJ2-2,TRBV10-3,TGTGCCATCAGTGAGTCGACGGGGACCGGGGAGCTGTTTTTT,CAISESTGTGELFF
-,-,TRBJ2-1,TRBV2,TGTGCCAGCAGTGTTCTGACAGACCTTTCCTACAATGAGCAGTTCTTC,CASSVLTDLSYNEQFF
-,-,TRBJ2-5,TRBV6-2/TRBV6-3,TGTGCCAGCAGTTTATCCGGGACCCAGTACTTC,CASSLSGTQYF
-,-,TRBJ1-4,TRBV9,TGTGCCAGCAGCGTAGAGGACAGAGATAATGAAAAACTGTTTTTT,CASSVEDRDNEKLFF
TRBD1,-,TRBJ2-5,TRBV4-1,TGCGCCAGCAGCCAAGGACAGGGGGAGGAGACCCAGTACTTC,CASSQGQGEETQYF
-,once,TRBJ1-2,TRBV7-2,TGTGCCAGCAGCTTGTACAGTGCTAACTATGGCTACACCTTC,CASSLYSANYGYTF
TRBD1,-,TRBJ1-2,TRBV6-1,TGTGCCAGCAGATCCTCGGGACAGGGTGAAAGTGGCTACACCTTC,CASRSSGQGESGYTF
-,-,TRBJ1-2,TRBV28,TGTGCCAGCAGTTTACAACTGACATATGGCTACACCTTC,CASSLQLTYGYTF
TRBD1,-,TRBJ1-4,TRBV9,TGTGCCAGCAGCCTCCAGGGGGATCAGGAAAAACTGTTTTTT,CASSLQGDQEKLFF
TRBD1,once,TRBJ1-6,TRBV7-9,TGTGCCAGCAGCCGGGACAGATATAATTCACCCCTCCACTTT,CASSRDRYNSPLHF
-,-,TRBJ1-3,TRBV28,TGTGCCAGCAGTTTTAAGGGAGGGAACACCATATATTTT,CASSFKGGNTIYF
-,-,TRBJ1-2,TRBV11-2,TGTGCCAGCAGCTCCTCAATGACAGATAACTATGGCTACACCTTC,CASSSSMTDNYGYTF
TRBD2,-,TRBJ2-3,TRBV4-2,TGTGCCAGCAGCCAAGGGGGGTTGGGGGAGGGCCTCTCCTATACGCAGTATTTT,CASSQGGLGEGLSYTQYF
-,-,TRBJ2-5,TRBV30,TGTGCCTGGAGTGCCAGATTAACTAGTTTCCCCTCTCAAGAGACCCAGTACTTC,CAWSARLTSFPSQETQYF
TRBD1,-,TRBJ2-1,TRBV5-1,TGCGCCAGCAGCTGGAGTACAGGGGCCAATGAGCAGTTCTTC,CASSWSTGANEQFF
TRBD1,-,TRBJ1-2,TRBV28,TGTGCCAGCAGTAAAGGGGACAGGAGCCTTAACTATGGCTACACCTTC,CASSKGDRSLNYGYTF
TRBD2,-,TRBJ2-2,TRBV19,TGTGCCAGTAACGCGGGAGGCCCGAACACCGGGGAGCTGTTTTTT,CASNAGGPNTGELFF
-,-,TRBJ1-2,TRBV6-1,TGTGCCAGCAGCATTCGGGGGGGTTTCGGCTACACCTTC,CASSIRGGFGYTF
-,few,TRBJ2-6,TRBV4-1,TGCGCCAGCAGCCAAGATTGGGGGGCTGGGGCCAACGTCCTGACTTTC,CASSQDWGAGANVLTF
TRBD1,-,TRBJ2-7,TRBV29-1,TGCAGCGTGACACAGGGGGTAAGCTACGAGCAGTACTTC,CSVTQGVSYEQYF
TRBD2,-,TRBJ2-1,TRBV6-4,TGTGCCAGCAGTGTGGCTAGCGGGAGTAATGAGCAGTTCTTC,CASSVASGSNEQFF
-,-,TRBJ1-3,TRBV5-4,TGTGCCAGCAGCTTGGGATGGGAGGTCCATGGAAACACCATATATTTT,CASSLGWEVHGNTIYF
TRBD2,-,TRBJ2-7,TRBV10-3,TGTGCCATCAGTGAGTTGGCTAGCGGGTTCTCCTACGAGCAGTACTTC,CAISELASGFSYEQYF
TRBD1,-,TRBJ2-2,TRBV7-9,TGTGCCAGCAGCTCTGGTTCCGGGACAGGGGGCTTAGTCGGGGAGCTGTTTTTT,CASSSGSGTGGLVGELFF
TRBD1,-,TRBJ2-3,TRBV24-1,TGTGCCACCAGTGTGGGGACAGGGCCCTCAGATACGCAGTATTTT,CATSVGTGPSDTQYF
TRBD2,-,TRBJ2-1,TRBV7-2,TGTGCCAGCAGCCAAACTGGGACTAGCGGGAGCGATGAGCAGTTCTTC,CASSQTGTSGSDEQFF
TRBD2,-,TRBJ2-1,TRBV10-3,TGTGCCATCAGTGAAGGAACTTCGGGAGGAAATGAGCAGTTCTTC,CAISEGTSGGNEQFF
TRBD1,-,TRBJ1-5,TRBV5-1,TGCGCCAGCAGCTCACAGGGGGCGGGGGAGCCCCAGCATTTT,CASSSQGAGEPQHF
-,-,TRBJ2-1,TRBV30,TGTGCCTGGAACCCTCCCGACAGACCCTACAATGAGCAGTTCTTC,CAWNPPDRPYNEQFF
TRBD1,-,TRBJ1-1,TRBV10-3,TGTGCCATCAGTCCGGGACAGGGGATGGGTAACACTGAAGCTTTCTTT,CAISPGQGMGNTEAFF
TRBD1,-,TRBJ2-1,TRBV5-1,TGCGCCAGCAGCGCAGGACAGGGGAGGCACAATGAGCAGTTCTTC,CASSAGQGRHNEQFF
TRBD2,-,TRBJ2-3,TRBV7-2,TGTGCCAGCAGCTTAGCCGCGAGCGGGAGGGGCGATACGCAGTATTTT,CASSLAASGRGDTQYF
-,-,TRBJ1-6,TRBV10-2,TGCGCCACCAAAGCGGAGCCTAATTCACCCCTCCACTTT,CATKAEPNSPLHF
-,-,TRBJ2-3,TRBV5-1,TGCGCCAGCAGCGCGCCCACAGATACGCAGTATTTT,CASSAPTDTQYF
TRBD2,-,TRBJ2-7,TRBV5-4,TGTGCCAGCAGTTCCGAATCCCGACTAGCGGCTTACGAGCAGTACTTC,CASSSESRLAAYEQYF
-,-,TRBJ1-2,TRBV3-1/TRBV3-2,TGTGCCAGCAGCCAACCCGGACAGACACCTATGGGCTACACCTTC,CASSQPGQTPMGYTF
-,few,TRBJ2-1,TRBV19,TGTGCCAGTAGTATAGAGGGGAGTGTAGGGGGTGAGCAGTTCTTC,CASSIEGSVGGEQFF
TRBD1,-,TRBJ2-3,TRBV19,TGTGCCAGTAGTATAGGAGGGGGCAGTGGCCGAGATACGCAGTATTTT,CASSIGGGSGRDTQYF
TRBD1,-,TRBJ1-5,TRBV7-2,TGTGCCAGCAGCTTAGCTGGCAGGGGGAGCAATCAGCCCCAGCATTTT,CASSLAGRGSNQPQHF
TRBD2,-,TRBJ2-3,TRBV28,TGTGCCAGCAGCCCACTAGCGGGATGGTTAGATACGCAGTATTTT,CASSPLAGWLDTQYF
-,-,TRBJ1-5,TRBV28,TGTGCCAGTTCCAGACAGAGCAATCAGCCCCAGCATTTT,CASSRQSNQPQHF
-,-,TRBJ1-2,TRBV19,TGTGCCAGTAGTATAATCGCGGCTCCCGGCGGCTATGGCTACACCTTC,CASSIIAAPGGYGYTF
-,-,TRBJ2-7,TRBV7-2,TGTGCCAGCAGCTTAGGGGCGGGACCCACCTACGAGCAGTACTTC,CASSLGAGPTYEQYF
TRBD1,few,TRBJ2-1,TRBV27,TGTGCCAGCAGTTTGACAGGGACCTCCTACAATGAGCAGTTCTTC,CASSLTGTSYNEQFF
-,-,TRBJ1-2,TRBV28,TGTGCCAGCAGTACCCCGCAGGAAGTAGACTATGGCTACACCTTC,CASSTPQEVDYGYTF
TRBD1,-,TRBJ1-4,TRBV6-5,TGTGCCAGCAGTTGGGACAGGTTTAATGAAAAACTGTTTTTT,CASSWDRFNEKLFF
TRBD1,-,TRBJ1-1,TRBV28,TGTGCCAGCAGTCCGATCACAGGGGGTCACACTGAAGCTTTCTTT,CASSPITGGHTEAFF
-,-,TRBJ2-7,TRBV28,TGTGCCAGCAGTTTAGTCAGGCGCGAGCAGTACTTC,CASSLVRREQYF
-,-,TRBJ1-1,TRBV6-5,TGTGCCAGCAGTTCCACAATTAACACTGAAGCTTTCTTT,CASSSTINTEAFF